These 27 T cell receptor beta chains were all obtained from the same sample, sequenced in a study of blood T cell repertoires in COVID-19. Profiling relied on immunoSEQ multiplex PCR, and the TCRdb table lists in-frame clones only, not all of them. The sample contains a few hundred thousand clones, 65% to 85% of which appear only once. The specimen was peripheral blood. These receptors came from a person aged 70 to 85 with COVID-19, enrolled during active disease.

This clone was seen once. J is TRBJ2-1 and V is TRBV7-6, with TRBD2 identical over 7 bases. This CDR3 is built from 14 residues. Germline-derived CDR1 and CDR2 are SGHVS and FNYEAQ. J gave up 10 bases and V 5 bases, and 11 bases lay outside the gene matches. The CDR3 DNA reads as TGTGCCAGCAGCAAAGGGGCGGGAGCTCGGGAGCAGTTCTTC. Its protein product is CASSKGAGAREQFF.

The CDR3 reads CASSVEGSEAGELFF. The CDR3 DNA sequence: TGTGCCAGCAGCGTAGAGGGTAGCGAGGCCGGGGAGCTGTTTTTT. V usage is TRBV9 and J usage is TRBJ2-2, with TRBD2 as a possible D gene (5 bases). The V gene's germline CDR1 is SGDLS and CDR2 YYNGEE. V lost 0 bases to trimming and J lost 6 bases, with 12 bases between them. The CDR3 spans 15 residues.

The rearrangement uses TRBV5-4 and TRBJ2-1; the match to TRBD1 covers 7 bases. Per germline, CDR1 SGHNT and CDR2 YYREEE (reference sequence). This CDR3 region has 13 residues. Trimming removed 6 bases from V and 4 bases from J; junction bases left unmatched: 4. CDR3 sequence (DNA): TGTGCCAGCACCGGGACAGAGTACAATGAGCAGTTCTTC. Its protein product is CASTGTEYNEQFF.

The CDR3, as DNA: TGTGCCACCAGCAGAGCTCTGGCGGTGGGTGAAAAACTGTTTTTT. It is translated as CATSRALAVGEKLFF. The V gene is TRBV15, the J gene TRBJ1-4; D uncertain. Germline-derived CDR1 and CDR2 are LNHNV and YYDKDF (reference sequence). The CDR3 totals 15 residues. The V and J ends lost 1 base and 7 bases respectively, with 13 bases between them.

The chain has TRBV7-6 and TRBJ1-3, with D perhaps matching TRBD1 (5 bases). Per germline, CDR1 SGHVS and CDR2 FNYEAQ. The V gene lost 4 bases and the J gene lost 0 bases, with 19 bases spanning the gap. The CDR3 is made up of 18 amino acids. The CDR3 protein is CASSWDPGLQSSGNTIYF. The CDR3 bases are TGTGCCAGCAGCTGGGATCCGGGACTCCAAAGCTCTGGAAACACCATATATTTT. The full variable domain, completed using reference TRBV7-6 and TRBJ1-3, is GAGVSQSPRYKVTKRGQDVALRCDPISGHVSLYWYRQALGQGPEFLTYFNYEAQQDKSGLPNDRFSAERPEGSISTLTIQRTEQRDSAMYRCASSWDPGLQSSGNTIYFGEGSWLTVV.

This clone was observed a few times. The chain joins TRBV28 to TRBJ1-1; TRBD1 agrees at 7 bases. The CDR3 is 17 amino acids. Germline V gene data show CDR1 as MDHEN and CDR2 as SYDVKM. The ends lost 0 bases at V and 0 bases at J; junction bases unmatched: 7. The CDR3 bases are TGTGCCAGCAGTTTATGGGGACAGAGGCAGGTGAACACTGAAGCTTTCTTT. Residues: CASSLWGQRQVNTEAFF.

This clone has a handful of counts. This chain connects TRBV5-6 to TRBJ2-5, with D perhaps matching TRBD1 (6 bases). Germline-derived CDR1 and CDR2 are SGHDT and YYEEEE. Deletions cut 4 bases from V and 6 bases from J, with 13 bases between. The CDR3 has 13 amino acids. The CDR3 loop is CASSARGGKTQYF. The CDR3 DNA reads TGTGCCAGCAGCGCCAGGGGTGGGAAGACCCAGTACTTC.

V is TRBV6-6 and J is TRBJ1-2, with D tentatively TRBD1 (6 bases). With 6 bases removed from V and 8 bases from J, the gap between germline ends came to 16 bases. There are 13 residues in the CDR3. Per the germline V gene, CDR1 is MNHNY and CDR2 is SVGAGI (reference sequence). The CDR3 DNA reads TGTGCCAGCAGCGAGACAGGAGATGAGGGCTACACCTTC. This translates into CASSETGDEGYTF.

The genes are TRBV5-1 and TRBJ1-6; the D is unclear. Per the germline V gene, CDR1 is SGHRS and CDR2 is YFSETQ. V gave up 7 bases and J gave up 6 bases, with 17 bases separating them. The CDR3 is made up of 15 amino acids. The CDR3 nucleotides read TGCGCCAGCTCCCTGGAGGGTAGGACTAATTCACCCCTCCACTTT. Residues: CASSLEGRTNSPLHF.

This clone has a handful of counts. V and J are TRBV27 and TRBJ2-7; a weak D match, TRBD2 (6 bases). The germline V gene encodes CDR1 MNHEY and CDR2 SMNVEV (reference sequence). V was clipped by 4 bases and J by 6 bases, with 16 bases between them. CDR3 length: 14 residues. The CDR3 DNA follows: TGTGCCAGCAGTTCCGCGGGGAGACCCTCCGAGCAGTACTTC. Its translation is CASSSAGRPSEQYF.

This chain connects TRBV29-1 to TRBJ2-7; a weak D match, TRBD1 (6 bases). Germline values: CDR1 SQVTM, CDR2 ANQGSEA. The CDR3 contains 15 residues. The ends were cut back, 6 bases at V and 3 bases at J, with 21 bases in the middle. CDR3 in DNA: TGCAGCGTCAAAGAAGGGGGTAACCTTTACTACGAGCAGTACTTC. Protein: CSVKEGGNLYYEQYF.

The CDR3 region has the DNA TGCGCCAGCAGCCTCCTAGGGGTAGAGCAGTTCTTC. Translated, it gives CASSLLGVEQFF. The chain is built from TRBV5-1 and TRBJ2-1, with D possibly being TRBD1 (5 bases). The CDR3 runs to 12 residues. The ends were cut back, 4 bases at V and 10 bases at J, with 12 bases in the middle. Germline lookup yields CDR1 SGHRS and CDR2 YFSETQ.

CDR3 sequence reads: CASSRGRTQYF. CDR3 in DNA: TGTGCCAGTAGTCGCGGGCGCACGCAGTATTTT. The V call is TRBV19, the J call TRBJ2-3; D perhaps matches TRBD2 (5 bases). The CDR3 loop spans 11 amino acids. Trimming removed 5 bases at V and 9 bases at J, with 9 bases between. The germline CDR1 and CDR2 sequences are LNHDA and SQIVND (reference sequence). Filled out from reference TRBV19 and TRBJ2-3, the complete variable domain reads DGGITQSPKYLFRKEGQNVTLSCEQNLNHDAMYWYRQDPGQGLRLIYYSQIVNDFQKGDIAEGYSVSREKKESFPLTVTSAQKNPTAFYLCASSRGRTQYFGPGTRLTVL.

The genes are TRBV7-6 and TRBJ2-1, with 8 bases that match TRBD1. Germline-derived CDR1 and CDR2 are SGHVS and FNYEAQ. This CDR3 contains 16 residues. J gave up 2 bases and V 4 bases, and 7 bases lay outside the gene matches. The CDR3 loop is CASSSTGTGTYNEQFF. DNA for the CDR3: TGTGCCAGCAGCTCGACCGGGACAGGAACCTACAATGAGCAGTTCTTC.

This clone was found once. J is TRBJ2-1 and V is TRBV7-3, with D possibly being TRBD2 (6 bases). The CDR3 is 13 residues long. Germline CDR1 SGHTA, CDR2 FQGTGA. Trimming left V 4 bases short and J 10 bases short, with 14 bases between. CDR3 bases: TGTGCCAGCAGCTCGGCCGGGGGTTGGGAGCAGTTCTTC. Its translation is CASSSAGGWEQFF.

V gene TRBV5-5 combines with J gene TRBJ2-1; D remains ambiguous. V shed 2 bases and J shed 0 bases, with 9 bases lying between them. CDR1 is SGHKS and CDR2 is YYEKEE in the germline V gene (reference sequence). CDR3 length: 15 amino acids. In nucleotides, the CDR3 is TGTGCCAGCAGCTTTCGGCGGAGCTCCTACAATGAGCAGTTCTTC. Protein: CASSFRRSSYNEQFF.

The chain is built from TRBV19 and TRBJ1-5; D unclear. Germline-derived CDR1 and CDR2 are LNHDA and SQIVND (reference sequence). This CDR3 comprises 18 residues. Trimming removed 0 bases at V and 4 bases at J, with 19 bases between. Written as DNA, the CDR3 is TGTGCCAGTAGTATAGAGGACTTCAGGCAGGTGCTTAATCAGCCCCAGCATTTT. Translated: CASSIEDFRQVLNQPQHF.

As for this clone: The same CDR3 also results from other DNA sequences found in this sample. The chain joins TRBV5-1 to TRBJ2-2; 10 nucleotides align to TRBD2. Trimming cost V 3 bases and J 5 bases; bases outside gene matches: 4. The CDR3 has 15 amino acids. Looked up from germline, CDR1 is SGHRS and CDR2 is YFSETQ. Written as DNA, the CDR3 is TGCGCCAGCAGCTCGGGACTAGCGTTGACCGGGGAGCTGTTTTTT. As protein: CASSSGLALTGELFF.

The chain uses TRBV7-8 and TRBJ2-1; the D gene is possibly TRBD2 (7 bases). CDR1 SGHVS and CDR2 FQNEAQ come from the germline V gene. The CDR3 spans 17 residues. V was trimmed by 4 bases and J by 3 bases, leaving 19 bases between them. CDR3 nucleotide sequence: TGTGCCAGCAGCTCCCACCTAGGGGGGAGGGGCTACAATGAGCAGTTCTTC. Translation: CASSSHLGGRGYNEQFF.

The CDR3 loop reads CARCPSGGDTGELFF. For the CDR3, the DNA is TGTGCCAGATGCCCGAGCGGGGGGGACACCGGGGAGCTGTTTTTT. The chain is built from TRBV21-1 and TRBJ2-2; the table's D call of TRBD2 was not tested on the DNA. TRBV21-1 is termed a pseudogene. There are 15 residues in the CDR3.

This chain links TRBV19 with TRBJ1-5; 9 bases match TRBD1. Germline assignment: CDR1 LNHDA and CDR2 SQIVND (reference sequence). V dropped 7 bases and J dropped 3; count of bases not matched to a gene: 7. The CDR3 loop spans 15 amino acids. CDR3 coding DNA: TGTGCCAGTACCGGACAGGGGCAGTTCAATCAGCCCCAGCATTTT. This codes for CASTGQGQFNQPQHF. Filled out from reference TRBV19 and TRBJ1-5, the complete variable domain reads DGGITQSPKYLFRKEGQNVTLSCEQNLNHDAMYWYRQDPGQGLRLIYYSQIVNDFQKGDIAEGYSVSREKKESFPLTVTSAQKNPTAFYLCASTGQGQFNQPQHFGDGTRLSIL.

The chain links TRBV28 to TRBJ2-1; 9 bases line up with TRBD2. This CDR3 has 19 amino acids. Per the germline V gene, CDR1 is MDHEN and CDR2 is SYDVKM. The J segment lost 6 bases and the V segment lost 3 bases, leaving 18 bases of the junction unmatched. The CDR3 reads CASSFGVPGGRVRGNEQFF. DNA of the CDR3: TGTGCCAGCAGTTTTGGGGTCCCGGGCGGGAGGGTAAGGGGCAATGAGCAGTTCTTC.

This clone was seen only a few times. The J gene is TRBJ2-7, the V gene TRBV19; D is unresolved. V gave up 7 bases and J gave up 6 bases, with 19 bases separating them. The CDR3 is 14 residues long. Germline CDR1 reads LNHDA; CDR2 reads SQIVND (reference sequence). The CDR3 coding sequence is TGTGCCAGTACTCCCTCCCAGTTCAGGTCCGAGCAGTACTTC. This codes for CASTPSQFRSEQYF.

The chain recombines TRBV28 with TRBJ1-5; D unclear. This CDR3 region has 17 residues. Germline CDR1 reads MDHEN; CDR2 reads SYDVKM. V lost 7 bases to trimming and J lost 3 bases, with 22 bases between them. Here the CDR3 reads CASTWSPQTGFNQPQHF. CDR3 bases: TGTGCCAGCACCTGGTCCCCCCAGACGGGATTCAATCAGCCCCAGCATTTT.

In its sample, this clone was seen a few times. The chain couples TRBV19 to TRBJ1-5, with D perhaps matching TRBD1 (5 bases). Germline V gives CDR1 LNHDA, CDR2 SQIVND (reference sequence). There are 17 residues in the CDR3. V was clipped by 5 bases and J by 4 bases, with 21 bases between them. CDR3 in DNA: TGTGCCAGTAGTGGTCTAAGACAGCCAACGACTAATCAGCCCCAGCATTTT. Protein sequence: CASSGLRQPTTNQPQHF.

The chain joins TRBV30 to TRBJ2-1; no clear D. Trimming removed 2 bases from V and 4 bases from J, with 6 bases in between. The CDR3 is made up of 12 amino acids. Germline lookup yields CDR1 GTSNPN and CDR2 SVGIG (reference sequence). The CDR3 region is CAWSRLYNEQFF. CDR3 nucleotide sequence: TGTGCCTGGAGTAGACTTTACAATGAGCAGTTCTTC.

The CDR3 is CASTEGPRTDTQYF. CDR3 sequence (DNA): TGTGCCAGTACCGAGGGCCCCCGCACAGATACGCAGTATTTT. The chain uses TRBV19 and TRBJ2-3, with D perhaps TRBD2 (5 bases). V lost 7 bases and J lost 1, with 12 bases in between. The germline V gene encodes CDR1 LNHDA and CDR2 SQIVND (reference sequence). The CDR3 consists of 14 residues. Together with reference TRBV19 and TRBJ2-3, the CDR3 gives the full variable domain: DGGITQSPKYLFRKEGQNVTLSCEQNLNHDAMYWYRQDPGQGLRLIYYSQIVNDFQKGDIAEGYSVSREKKESFPLTVTSAQKNPTAFYLCASTEGPRTDTQYFGPGTRLTVL.